This record concerns one T cell receptor (beta chain) sequence. The antigen is undetermined. Assay version v3.0 of immunoSEQ was used, and it was run at survey level. Method: immunoSEQ multiplex PCR; TCRdb's copy keeps in-frame clones and lacks some. The sample includes roughly 39,000 clones, 70% to 90% of them seen just once. The record originates from a study of long-term antiretroviral therapy in people with HIV. General study points: CDR3 lengths in HIV samples spanned a narrower range than controls. Even long-term ART left TRB diversity below transplant donor controls, despite gains.

Trimming pared 4 bases from V and 5 bases from J, leaving 17 bases between. The CDR3 runs 15 residues. Germline lookup yields CDR1 SEHNR and CDR2 FQNEAQ (reference sequence). Sample: unsorted PBMCs, taken just before starting antiretroviral therapy. The receptor's source is a woman under 30 with HIV. The J gene is TRBJ2-5, the V gene TRBV7-9; D may match TRBD1 or TRBD2 (6 bases each). The CDR3 DNA sequence: TGTGCCAGCAGCTCAAGGGGGGAAGGGCCCGAGACCCAGTACTTC. Encoded protein: CASSSRGEGPETQYF.